This T cell receptor (beta chain) stems from a study of cytomegalovirus exposure and HLA in healthy donors. The study ran its PCR with 60 Vbeta and 13 Jbeta primers. In the source study's methods: Roughly 11 million of the 75 million to 95 million unique TCR beta chains counted in a later analysis were shared. Clones were read by immunoSEQ multiplex PCR, and TCRdb kept only the in-frame ones, dropping some. The V and J calls and clone size come from that table; D and trimming were worked out from the DNA. This table holds approximately 160,000 clones, 80% to 90% found once. This clone was observed once. Other DNA sequences in this sample translate to the same CDR3. V shed 5 bases and J 4 bases; nucleotides not matched to a gene: 6. Germline CDR1 reads MNHEY; CDR2 reads SMNVEV (reference sequence). The length of the CDR3 is 14 residues.

The receptor was isolated from a girl aged 5-17 years in good health and CMV-seropositive. Specimen: PBMCs. The V gene is TRBV27, the J gene TRBJ1-1, with 8 bases fitting TRBD1. This CDR3 reads CASSRDRTVTEAFF. The DNA of the CDR3 is TGTGCCAGCAGTCGGGACAGGACGGTCACTGAAGCTTTCTTT.